These T cell receptor beta chains were read from a single sample in a study of a mutant IDH1 vaccine in newly diagnosed glioma. These receptors' antigens are unknown. Only in-frame clones appear in the TCRdb table, and some are missing; sequencing was by immunoSEQ multiplex PCR. The sample consists of about 51,000 clones, around 80% of them appearing once. Sequencing used PBMCs, obtained from a glioma patient whose treatment included an IDH1 peptide vaccine. Receptors originate from a woman in her 40s with glioma. Both conserved end residues are part of each CDR3. The D gene is left open where the match is weak. For some rows the clone size is stated as once, few or many, or as a class when expanded; others skip it.

cdr3_length j_call clone_size v_call d_call cdr3_aa cdr3_nt
14 TRBJ2-7 - TRBV18 - CASSPSSQGYEQYF TGTGCCAGCTCACCATCATCTCAGGGCTACGAGCAGTACTTC
16 TRBJ1-6 - TRBV5-4 TRBD1 CASSAGQGAENSPLHF TGTGCCAGCAGCGCCGGACAGGGGGCGGAAAATTCACCCCTCCACTTT
14 TRBJ2-7 - TRBV27 - CAVRDTGRFYQQYF TGTGCCGTGAGGGACACCGGAAGGTTTTACCAGCAGTACTTC
13 TRBJ1-2 - TRBV6-5 - CASRIPGNYGYTF TGTGCCAGCAGAATCCCCGGTAACTATGGCTACACCTTC
16 TRBJ2-7 - TRBV4-3 TRBD2 CASSFSLAGDTYEQYF TGCGCCAGCAGCTTCTCCCTAGCGGGGGATACTTACGAGCAGTACTTC
16 TRBJ1-1 - TRBV18 - CASSQLETDMNTEAFF TGTGCCAGCTCACAGCTGGAGACAGACATGAACACTGAAGCTTTCTTT
16 TRBJ1-1 - TRBV6-5 TRBD1 CASSSVGTGLNTEAFF TGTGCCAGCAGTTCCGTCGGGACAGGGCTAAACACTGAAGCTTTCTTT
18 TRBJ2-3 - TRBV5-1 TRBD2 CASSLVTSGGAGTDTQYF TGCGCCAGCAGCTTGGTTACTAGCGGGGGGGCCGGCACAGATACGCAGTATTTT
17 TRBJ2-2 few TRBV19 TRBD2 CASSRTSGGMNTGELFF TGTGCCAGTAGCCGGACTAGCGGGGGGATGAACACCGGGGAGCTGTTTTTT
10 TRBJ1-4 - TRBV6-1 - CASYGKKLFF TGTGCCAGCTACGGGAAAAAACTGTTTTTT
13 TRBJ2-7 - TRBV27 - CASSGGPSYEQYF TGTGCCAGCAGTGGAGGGCCATCCTACGAGCAGTACTTC
18 TRBJ1-1 few TRBV7-8 TRBD1 CASSLVGQGAGMNTEAFF TGTGCCAGCAGCTTAGTGGGACAGGGGGCAGGTATGAACACTGAAGCTTTCTTT
15 TRBJ1-2 - TRBV4-3 - CANSQSTLGQLDYTF TGCGCCAACAGCCAGTCAACCCTCGGACAGCTTGACTACACCTTC
16 TRBJ1-3 - TRBV5-1 TRBD1 CASSWTGAHSGNTIYF TGCGCCAGCAGCTGGACAGGGGCCCACTCTGGAAACACCATATATTTT
13 TRBJ2-3 - TRBV29-1 - CSVGRTSTDTQYF TGCAGCGTTGGACGGACTAGCACAGATACGCAGTATTTT
16 TRBJ1-4 - TRBV2 TRBD1 CASSDRGTATNEKLFF TGTGCCAGCAGTGACAGGGGGACAGCAACTAATGAAAAACTGTTTTTT
13 TRBJ1-4 few TRBV18 - CASSPPGSEKLFF TGTGCCAGCTCACCACCGGGAAGTGAAAAACTGTTTTTT
13 TRBJ1-6 few TRBV28 - CASSLKDNSPLHF TGTGCCAGCAGTTTAAAAGATAATTCACCCCTCCACTTT
14 TRBJ2-7 - TRBV7-2 - CASSLGRGNYEQYF TGTGCCAGCAGCTTAGGGAGGGGAAACTACGAGCAGTACTTC
14 TRBJ1-1 - TRBV18 - CASSPRRTDVEAFF TGTGCCAGCTCACCACGCAGGACAGACGTCGAAGCTTTCTTT
14 TRBJ1-3 - TRBV2 - CASSFTGPGNTIYF TGTGCCAGCAGTTTTACAGGGCCTGGAAACACCATATATTTT
15 TRBJ1-2 once TRBV5-1 - CASSLGGTSNYGYTF TGCGCCAGCAGCTTGGGGGGTACTAGTAACTATGGCTACACCTTC
16 TRBJ1-1 - TRBV9 - CASSVAAVGWDTEAFF TGTGCCAGCAGCGTAGCCGCGGTGGGGTGGGACACTGAAGCTTTCTTT
16 TRBJ1-2 - TRBV5-1 - CASSLEVDAANYGYTF TGCGCCAGCAGCTTGGAAGTGGACGCAGCTAACTATGGCTACACCTTC